What follows is one T cell receptor (beta chain) and its context. The sample originates from a study of cytomegalovirus exposure and HLA in healthy donors. V lost 0 bases and J 0 bases, leaving 8 bases between the germline ends. Germline CDR1 reads MNHEY; CDR2 reads SVGAGI. CDR3 length: 15 residues. Primers included in the PCR were 60 Vbeta and 13 Jbeta primers. Profiling relied on immunoSEQ multiplex PCR, and the TCRdb table lists in-frame clones only, not all of them. The sample includes around 150,000 clones, approximately 79% of them seen just once. The sequenced sample consisted of PBMCs. The receptor comes from a man aged 35 to 55 in good health and CMV-seronegative. The V call is TRBV6-5, the J call TRBJ1-1, with D unclear. As DNA, the CDR3 is TGTGCCAGCAGTTACTCGGAGGTAATGAACACTGAAGCTTTCTTT. Its protein is CASSYSEVMNTEAFF.